The 8 T cell receptor beta chains listed next were all sequenced from one sample in a study of T cell responses to AZD1222 COVID-19 vaccine. The method was immunoSEQ multiplex PCR; TCRdb's version includes in-frame clones alone and lacks a portion of them. The sample consists of approximately 200,000 clones, under 95% of them appearing once. The sequencing here drew on peripheral blood, taken 28 days after the second AZD1222 dose. The receptors were sampled from an adult who received the AZD1222 COVID-19 vaccine.

This clone came up a few times. The V gene is TRBV6-5, the J gene TRBJ1-1, with 11 bases that match TRBD1. This CDR3 is built from 13 residues. Trimming removed 8 bases from V and 6 bases from J; junction bases left unmatched: 5. In germline, CDR1 is MNHEY, CDR2 SVGAGI. The CDR3 nucleotides read TGTGCCAGCCGGACAGGGGGCGAAGCTGAAGCTTTCTTT. The encoded protein is CASRTGGEAEAFF.

V usage is TRBV4-3 and J usage is TRBJ1-2; no reliable D call. The CDR3 has 15 amino acids. Germline CDR1 is LGHNA and CDR2 is YSLEER. V lost 3 bases and J 5 bases, leaving 16 bases between the germline ends. The CDR3 DNA is TGCGCCAGCAGCCAGGACTCGGCAGGTCGGTATGGCTACACCTTC. Translating gives CASSQDSAGRYGYTF.

This chain connects TRBV5-5 to TRBJ2-1, with D perhaps matching TRBD1 (5 bases). V lost 1 base and J lost 2, with 10 bases in between. This CDR3 spans 15 amino acids. Germline V gene data show CDR1 as SGHKS and CDR2 as YYEKEE (reference sequence). CDR3 DNA sequence: TGTGCCAGCAGCTTGAGGGGTGATCCCTACAATGAGCAGTTCTTC. Amino acid sequence: CASSLRGDPYNEQFF. The whole variable domain, filled in from reference TRBV5-5 and TRBJ2-1, reads DAGVTQSPTHLIKTRGQQVTLRCSPISGHKSVSWYQQVLGQGPQFIFQYYEKEERGRGNFPDRFSARQFPNYSSELNVNALLLGDSALYLCASSLRGDPYNEQFFGPGTRLTVL.

The gene calls are TRBV19 and TRBJ1-1, with D maybe TRBD1 (5 bases). The length of the CDR3 is 12 residues. Trimming stripped 4 bases from V and 10 bases from J, with 13 bases between. Germline V gives CDR1 LNHDA, CDR2 SQIVND (reference sequence). DNA for the CDR3: TGTGCCAGTAGTAGACCCGCAGGGCCAGCTTTCTTT. Encoded protein: CASSRPAGPAFF.

On this clone itself: The identical CDR3 is also encoded by other nucleotide sequences in the sample. This sequence joins TRBV29-1 and TRBJ2-5; a weak D match, TRBD1 (6 bases). The germline V gene has CDR1 SQVTM and CDR2 ANQGSEA. V lost 1 base and J lost 2, with 8 bases in between. The CDR3 is made up of 13 amino acids. CDR3 coding DNA: TGCAGCGTTGAAGGTACAGGGCAAGAGACCCAGTACTTC. Translated, it gives CSVEGTGQETQYF.

This clone came up a few times. The chain uses TRBV9 and TRBJ2-7, with D unclear. The CDR3 is made up of 14 amino acids. Germline V gene lookup returns CDR1 SGDLS and CDR2 YYNGEE. The ends were cut back, 0 bases at V and 0 bases at J, with 7 bases in the middle. The CDR3 spells CASSVEGSSYEQYF. The CDR3 DNA is TGTGCCAGCAGCGTAGAGGGCAGCTCCTACGAGCAGTACTTC.

The chain is built from TRBV28 and TRBJ1-5; perhaps TRBD1 as D (6 bases). This CDR3 comprises 12 residues. Germline V gene data show CDR1 as MDHEN and CDR2 as SYDVKM. Trimming stripped 8 bases from V and 6 bases from J, with 11 bases between. CDR3 in amino acids: CASEEGGQPQHF. CDR3 coding DNA: TGTGCCAGCGAAGAGGGGGGTCAGCCCCAGCATTTT.

This chain joins TRBV29-1 and TRBJ1-1, with D possibly being TRBD1 (6 bases). Between the trimmed V and J ends, which lost 6 bases and 4 bases, there was a span of 18 bases. Per germline, CDR1 SQVTM and CDR2 ANQGSEA. The CDR3 has 14 residues. The CDR3 loop is CSVGGQPAGTEAFF. The CDR3 region has the DNA TGCAGCGTAGGAGGACAGCCGGCAGGCACTGAAGCTTTCTTT.